The 16 T cell receptor beta chains in this list originate from one sample, sequenced in a study of CD8+CD57+ T cells in acquired aplastic anemia. Genomic DNA acted as the template from which TCR beta VDJ combination and CDR3 sequence profiling were carried out. TCRdb fed the reads into MiXCR, producing one record per CDR3 protein. Of around 430,000 distinct CDR3 sequences in the sample, around 30% were seen once. In patients chosen for sequencing, flow cytometry had shown CD8+CD57+ cell expansion. Sequenced material: sorted CD4+, CD8+, or CD8+CD57+ T cells (not recorded which) from PBMCs. The receptor set was obtained from a human donor with aplastic anemia.

This clonotype is medium-sized. The chain employs TRBV25-1 and TRBJ2-7; D possibly corresponds to TRBD2 (6 bases). V lost 4 bases to trimming and J lost 0 bases, with 13 bases between them. The CDR3 runs to 15 residues. Germline V gene data show CDR1 as MGHDK and CDR2 as SYGVNS. The CDR3 here is CASSGSGTRSYEQYF. In nucleotides, the CDR3 is TGTGCCAGCAGTGGCTCCGGGACTCGCTCCTACGAGCAGTACTTC.

A note on this clonotype: The missing conserved phenylalanine or tryptophan at the end of this CDR3 makes a read error likely. The DNA is omitted, as the CDR3 cannot be located on it reliably, and the CDR3 follows TCRdb's listing. This chain links TRBV25-1 with TRBJ1-4. Germline loops: CDR1 MGHDK, CDR2 SYGVNS. The CDR3 length equals 9 residues, ends included. The chain's CDR3 is CASSVTTYS.

This clonotype has ten or more counts. V usage is TRBV19 and J usage is TRBJ1-5; D gene uncertain. Germline lookup yields CDR1 LNHDA and CDR2 SQIVND (reference sequence). The CDR3 extends over 17 amino acids. V shed 3 bases and J shed 0 bases, with 15 bases lying between them. The CDR3 region is CASSIQPTAYSNQPQHF. The CDR3 DNA reads as TGTGCCAGTAGTATCCAACCAACAGCTTATAGCAATCAGCCCCAGCATTTT.

The chain employs TRBV11-2 and TRBJ2-1; D possibly corresponds to TRBD1 (5 bases). Germline V gene data show CDR1 as SGHAT and CDR2 as FQNNGV. The V gene lost 3 bases and the J gene lost 0 bases, with 12 bases spanning the gap. This CDR3 has 16 residues. CDR3 DNA: TGTGCCAGCAGCTTTAGGGGCAAGAGCTCCTACAATGAGCAGTTCTTC. Translating it yields CASSFRGKSSYNEQFF.

The chain has TRBV3-1 and TRBJ2-7; D may be TRBD1 or TRBD2 (6 bases each). Between the trimmed V and J ends, which lost 3 bases and 4 bases, there was a span of 13 bases. CDR3 size: 14 residues. Germline loops: CDR1 LGHDT, CDR2 YNNKEL (reference sequence). CDR3 nucleotide sequence: TGTGCCAGCAGCCACGCAGGGGAGGATTACGAGCAGTACTTC. Translation gives CASSHAGEDYEQYF.

In the case of this clonotype: This could be a read error, since a much larger clone is one nucleotide away. The chain is built from TRBV7-7 and TRBJ2-7; possible D gene TRBD1, 5 bases. Germline V gene lookup returns CDR1 SSHAT and CDR2 FNYEAQ (reference sequence). The CDR3 is 13 amino acids. CDR3 coding DNA: TGTGCTAGCAGCTACTCTAGGGGCAATGAGCAGTACTTC. Translation gives CASSYSRGNEQYF.

J is TRBJ1-2 and V is TRBV5-6; 7 nucleotides match TRBD1. The germline CDR1 and CDR2 sequences are SGHDT and YYEEEE. V trimming: 4 bases; J trimming: 5 bases; junction bases outside the gene matches: 8. CDR3 size: 14 residues. The CDR3 region is CASSTTGVGYGYTF. The CDR3 DNA follows: TGTGCCAGCAGCACCACAGGGGTCGGGTATGGCTACACCTTC.

This clonotype was seen more than once but under ten times. J is TRBJ1-6 and V is TRBV11-2; 8 nucleotides match TRBD1. Germline V gene lookup returns CDR1 SGHAT and CDR2 FQNNGV. Trimming took 5 bases from V and 5 from J; bases not matched to a gene: 8. The length of the CDR3 is 16 residues. CDR3 nucleotides: TGTGCCAGCAGCGGCCATACAGGGGGGAATAATTCACCCCTCCACTTT. Its protein product is CASSGHTGGNNSPLHF.

With regard to this clonotype: Compared with germline, one end of the junction differs, possibly owing to a read error. The genes are TRBV7-9 and TRBJ1-4; D is undetermined. The CDR3 runs 15 residues. Germline CDR1 SEHNR, CDR2 FQNEAQ (reference sequence). This CDR3 reads CASSLFGRDNGKLFF. CDR3 sequence (DNA): TGTGCCAGCAGCTTATTTGGGAGGGATAATGGAAAACTGTTTTTT.

With respect to this clonotype: A much bigger clone sits one base away, suggesting this may be a read error. V and J are TRBV20-1 and TRBJ1-1; tentative D call: TRBD1 (6 bases). This CDR3 comprises 13 residues. Germline CDR1 is DFQATT and CDR2 is SNEGSKA (reference sequence). The CDR3 bases are TGCAGTGCTAGAGATGTGGGGGACACTGGAGCTTTCTTT. It encodes CSARDVGDTGAFF.

The chain carries TRBV5-1 and TRBJ2-5, with a possible D match to TRBD1 (5 bases). The CDR3 extends over 15 amino acids. The V gene's germline CDR1 is SGHRS and CDR2 YFSETQ. With 4 bases removed from V and 5 bases from J, the gap between germline ends came to 18 bases. Written as DNA, the CDR3 is TGCGCCAGCAGCCCGAATCAGGGATCAAGCGAGACCCAGTACTTC. Translating gives CASSPNQGSSETQYF. Full variable domain (missing parts from reference TRBV5-1 and TRBJ2-5): KAGVTQTPRYLIKTRGQQVTLSCSPISGHRSVSWYQQTPGQGLQFLFEYFSETQRNKGNFPGRFSGRQFSNSRSEMNVSTLELGDSALYLCASSPNQGSSETQYFGPGTRLLVL.

In regard to this clonotype: A much larger clone lies one base from this, so it may be a read error. This chain links TRBV10-2 with TRBJ1-1; tentatively, D is TRBD1 (5 bases). The CDR3 totals 15 residues. The V gene's germline CDR1 is WSHSY and CDR2 SAAADI. This chain's CDR3 is CASSGSGLLNTEAFF. CDR3 DNA sequence: TGTGCCAGCAGTGGATCGGGACTCCTGAACACTGAAGCTTTCTTT.

At least ten counts were recorded for this clonotype. DNA for the CDR3: TGTGCCAGCAGCTTGGGGGGGGTACTGGTGAACACTGAAGCTTTCTTT. Translation gives CASSLGGVLVNTEAFF. The J gene is TRBJ1-1, the V gene TRBV5-4; tentatively, D is TRBD1 (5 bases). This CDR3 region has 16 residues. CDR1 is SGHNT, CDR2 YYREEE, per germline (reference sequence). The V end was cut by 0 bases, the J end by 0 bases, with 12 bases between.

The sample holds many counts of this clonotype. The rearrangement links TRBV4-3 to TRBJ1-6; 8 bases map to TRBD1. This CDR3 has 15 residues. V shed 1 base and J 10 bases; nucleotides not matched to a gene: 6. In germline, CDR1 is LGHNA, CDR2 YSLEER. CDR3 sequence (DNA): TGCGCCAGCAGCCAAGTAGGACAGGGAGACTCACCCCTCCACTTT. This sequence encodes CASSQVGQGDSPLHF.

The rearrangement uses TRBV29-1 and TRBJ1-2, with D perhaps TRBD1 (5 bases). The V end lost 3 bases, the J end lost 8 bases, and 19 bases lay between the germline ends. Germline values: CDR1 SQVTM, CDR2 ANQGSEA. This CDR3 contains 14 residues. The CDR3 bases are TGCAGCGTTGAGGTTACAGGCCGACGAGAAGGCTACACCTTC. Protein: CSVEVTGRREGYTF.

This clonotype has just a few counts. The J gene is TRBJ1-5, the V gene TRBV12-3 or TRBV12-4, with D possibly being TRBD1 (6 bases). The CDR3 is 14 residues long. Trimming cost V 3 bases and J 4 bases, with 10 bases left between them. The CDR3 loop is CASSFGGLNQPQHF. CDR3 coding DNA: TGTGCCAGCAGTTTCGGGGGGCTAAATCAGCCCCAGCATTTT.